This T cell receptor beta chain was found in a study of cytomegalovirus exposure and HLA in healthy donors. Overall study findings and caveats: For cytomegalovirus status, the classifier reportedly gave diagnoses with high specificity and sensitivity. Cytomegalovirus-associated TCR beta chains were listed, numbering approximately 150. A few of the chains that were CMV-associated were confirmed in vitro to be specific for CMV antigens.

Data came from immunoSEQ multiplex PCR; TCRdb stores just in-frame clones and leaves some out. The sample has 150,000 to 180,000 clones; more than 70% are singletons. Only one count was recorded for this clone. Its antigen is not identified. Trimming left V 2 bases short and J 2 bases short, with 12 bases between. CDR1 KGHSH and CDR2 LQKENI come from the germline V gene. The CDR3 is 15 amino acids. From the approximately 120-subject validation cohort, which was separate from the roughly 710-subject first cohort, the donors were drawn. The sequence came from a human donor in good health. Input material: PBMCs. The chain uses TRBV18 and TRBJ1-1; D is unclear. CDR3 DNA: TGTGCCAGCTCACCAAGCGGAGGTGTTAACACTGAAGCTTTCTTT. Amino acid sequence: CASSPSGGVNTEAFF.